This T cell receptor (beta chain) was identified in a study of OX40 agonist ivuxolimab in advanced cancers. This clone appeared a few times. Assay: immunoSEQ multiplex PCR; the TCRdb copy retains only in-frame clones and omits some. The sample consists of 35,000 to 45,000 clones, 85% to 90% of them appearing once. This TCR came from an adult with an advanced solid tumor such as melanoma, head and neck, liver or kidney cancer. The sample here was CD4+ or CD8+ T cells sorted from blood, taken in a trial of the OX40 agonist ivuxolimab.

CDR3 DNA: TGTGCCAGCAGCCTTCAACAGGGGAGGAACTATGGCTACACCTTC. Translating gives CASSLQQGRNYGYTF. The rearrangement links TRBV5-4 to TRBJ1-2, with 7 bases identical to TRBD1. This CDR3 has 15 amino acids. J gave up 2 bases and V 4 bases, and 8 bases lay outside the gene matches. The germline gives CDR1 SGHNT, CDR2 YYREEE (reference sequence).